This T cell receptor beta chain was obtained from a study of blood T cell repertoires in COVID-19. With 0 bases removed from V and 7 bases from J, the gap between germline ends came to 6 bases. This CDR3 contains 11 residues. Germline loops: CDR1 GTSNPN, CDR2 SVGIG (reference sequence). In the original analysis: Reference gene primer amplification in the assay estimated nucleated cell counts. Only in-frame clones appear in the TCRdb table, and some are missing; sequencing was by immunoSEQ multiplex PCR. V and J calls and clone size come straight from that table; D and trimming were deduced from the DNA. The sample includes 140,000 to 150,000 clones, 65% to 90% of them seen just once.

The specimen sequenced was peripheral blood. The genes are TRBV30 and TRBJ1-1; D is unresolved. The receptor was derived from a man aged 60 to 69 with active or convalescent COVID-19. CDR3: CAWSVPVEAFF. In DNA form, the CDR3 reads TGTGCCTGGAGTGTACCGGTTGAAGCTTTCTTT. Drawing the rest from reference TRBV30 and TRBJ1-1, the complete variable domain is SQTIHQWPATLVQPVGSPLSLECTVEGTSNPNLYWYRQAAGRGLQLLFYSVGIGQISSEVPQNLSASRPQDRQFILSSKKLLLSDSGFYLCAWSVPVEAFFGQGTRLTVV.